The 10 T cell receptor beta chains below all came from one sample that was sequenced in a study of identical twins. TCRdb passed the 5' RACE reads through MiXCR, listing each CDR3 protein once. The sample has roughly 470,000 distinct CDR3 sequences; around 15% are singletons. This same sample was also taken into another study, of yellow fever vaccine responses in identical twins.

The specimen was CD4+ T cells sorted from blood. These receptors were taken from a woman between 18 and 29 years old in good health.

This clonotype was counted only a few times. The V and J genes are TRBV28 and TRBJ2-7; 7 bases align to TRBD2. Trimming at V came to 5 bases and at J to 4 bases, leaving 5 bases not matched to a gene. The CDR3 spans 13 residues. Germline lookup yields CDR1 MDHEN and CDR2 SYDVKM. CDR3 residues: CASSNGAGYEQYF. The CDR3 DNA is TGTGCCAGCAGTAATGGAGCGGGATACGAGCAGTACTTC.

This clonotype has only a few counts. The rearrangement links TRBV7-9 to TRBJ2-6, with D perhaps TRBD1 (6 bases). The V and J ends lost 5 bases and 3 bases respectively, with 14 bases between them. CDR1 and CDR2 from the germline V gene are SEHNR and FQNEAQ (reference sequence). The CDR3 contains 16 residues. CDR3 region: CASSITGMSGANVLTF. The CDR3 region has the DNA TGTGCCAGCAGCATCACAGGGATGAGTGGGGCCAACGTCCTGACTTTC.

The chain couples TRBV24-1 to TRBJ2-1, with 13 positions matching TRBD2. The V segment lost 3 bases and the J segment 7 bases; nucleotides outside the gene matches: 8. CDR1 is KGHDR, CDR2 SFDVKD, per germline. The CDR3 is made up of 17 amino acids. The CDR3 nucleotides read TGTGCCACCAGTGATCTGTGGGGGACTAGCGGGAAAAATGAGCAGTTCTTC. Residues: CATSDLWGTSGKNEQFF.

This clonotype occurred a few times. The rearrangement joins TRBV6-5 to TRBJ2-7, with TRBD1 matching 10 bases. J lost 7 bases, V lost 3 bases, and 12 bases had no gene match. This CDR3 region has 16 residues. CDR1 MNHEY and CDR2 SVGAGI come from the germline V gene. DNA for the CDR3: TGTGCCAGCAGTTATGATCGGACAGGGGGTACGGGAGAGCAGTACTTC. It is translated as CASSYDRTGGTGEQYF.

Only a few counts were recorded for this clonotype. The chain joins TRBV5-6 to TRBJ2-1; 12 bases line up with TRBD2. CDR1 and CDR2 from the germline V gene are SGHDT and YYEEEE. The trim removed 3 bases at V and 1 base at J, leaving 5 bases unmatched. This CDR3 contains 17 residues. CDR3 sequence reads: CASSWEGLAGSYNEQFF. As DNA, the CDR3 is TGTGCCAGCAGCTGGGAGGGACTAGCGGGTTCCTACAATGAGCAGTTCTTC.

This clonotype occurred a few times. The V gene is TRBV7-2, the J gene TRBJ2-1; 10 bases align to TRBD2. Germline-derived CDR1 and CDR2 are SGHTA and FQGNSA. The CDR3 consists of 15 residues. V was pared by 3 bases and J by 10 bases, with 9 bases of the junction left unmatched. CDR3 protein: CASSFSGAGLAEQFF. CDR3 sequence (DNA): TGTGCCAGCAGCTTCTCCGGGGCGGGACTAGCGGAGCAGTTCTTC.

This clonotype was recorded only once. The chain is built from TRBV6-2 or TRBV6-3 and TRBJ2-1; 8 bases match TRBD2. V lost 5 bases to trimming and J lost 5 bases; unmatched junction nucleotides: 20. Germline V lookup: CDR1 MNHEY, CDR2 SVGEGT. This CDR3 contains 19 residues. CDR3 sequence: CASSTDYPILAEKDNEQFF. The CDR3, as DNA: TGTGCCAGCAGTACCGACTACCCCATACTAGCGGAGAAGGACAATGAGCAGTTCTTC.

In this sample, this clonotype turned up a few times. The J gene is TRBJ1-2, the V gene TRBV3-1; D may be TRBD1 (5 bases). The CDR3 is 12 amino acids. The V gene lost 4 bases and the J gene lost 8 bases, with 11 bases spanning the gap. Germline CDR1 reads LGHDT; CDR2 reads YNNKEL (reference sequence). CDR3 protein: CASSPPGVGYTF. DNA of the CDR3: TGTGCCAGCAGCCCCCCGGGGGTCGGCTACACCTTC.

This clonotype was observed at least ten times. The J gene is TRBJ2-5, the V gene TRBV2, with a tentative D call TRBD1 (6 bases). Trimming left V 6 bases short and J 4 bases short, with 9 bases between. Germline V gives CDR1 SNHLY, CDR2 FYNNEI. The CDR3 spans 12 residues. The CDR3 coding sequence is TGTGCCAGCAGACAGGGCCGAGAGACCCAGTACTTC. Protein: CASRQGRETQYF.

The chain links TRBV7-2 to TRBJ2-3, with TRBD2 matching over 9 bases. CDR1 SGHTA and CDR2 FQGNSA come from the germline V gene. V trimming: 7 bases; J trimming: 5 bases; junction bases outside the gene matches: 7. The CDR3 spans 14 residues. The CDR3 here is CASMPAGGKDTQYF. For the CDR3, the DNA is TGTGCCAGCATGCCAGCGGGAGGAAAAGATACGCAGTATTTT.